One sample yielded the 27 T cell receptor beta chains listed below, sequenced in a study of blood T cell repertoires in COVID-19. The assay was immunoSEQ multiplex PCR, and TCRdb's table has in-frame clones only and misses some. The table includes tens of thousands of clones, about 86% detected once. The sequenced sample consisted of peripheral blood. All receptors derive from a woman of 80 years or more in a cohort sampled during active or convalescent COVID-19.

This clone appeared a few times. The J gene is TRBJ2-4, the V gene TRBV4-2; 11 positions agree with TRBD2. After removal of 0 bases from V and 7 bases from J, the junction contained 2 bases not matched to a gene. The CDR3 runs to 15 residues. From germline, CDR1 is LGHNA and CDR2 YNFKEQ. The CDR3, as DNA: TGTGCCAGCAGCCAAGAACTAGCGGGAGTGAACATTCAGTACTTC. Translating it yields CASSQELAGVNIQYF.

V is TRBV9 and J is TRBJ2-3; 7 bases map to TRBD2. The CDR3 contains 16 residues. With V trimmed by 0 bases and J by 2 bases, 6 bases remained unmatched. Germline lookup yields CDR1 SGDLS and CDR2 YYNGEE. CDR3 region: CASSVALAALTDTQYF. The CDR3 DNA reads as TGTGCCAGCAGCGTAGCTCTAGCGGCCCTCACAGATACGCAGTATTTT.

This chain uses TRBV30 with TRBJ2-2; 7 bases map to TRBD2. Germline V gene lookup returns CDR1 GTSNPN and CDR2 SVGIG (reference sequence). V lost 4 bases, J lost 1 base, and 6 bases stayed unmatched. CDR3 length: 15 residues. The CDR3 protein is CAWIKTSLNTGELFF. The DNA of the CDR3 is TGTGCCTGGATAAAGACTAGCTTGAACACCGGGGAGCTGTTTTTT.

This CDR3 is CASSLGYRGLIVNQPQHF. CDR3 nucleotides: TGTGCCAGCAGTTTAGGCTACAGGGGGCTGATAGTGAATCAGCCCCAGCATTTT. This chain uses TRBV28 with TRBJ1-5, with 9 bases lining up with TRBD1. Germline CDR1 reads MDHEN; CDR2 reads SYDVKM. The CDR3 is 18 residues long. V trimming: 2 bases; J trimming: 4 bases; junction bases outside the gene matches: 12.

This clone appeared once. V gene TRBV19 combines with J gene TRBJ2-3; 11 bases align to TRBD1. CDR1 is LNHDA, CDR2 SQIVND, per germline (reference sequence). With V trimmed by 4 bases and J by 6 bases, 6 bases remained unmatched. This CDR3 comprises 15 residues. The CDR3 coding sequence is TGTGCCAGTAGTAAAGGACAGGGGGCTGGCGATACGCAGTATTTT. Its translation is CASSKGQGAGDTQYF.

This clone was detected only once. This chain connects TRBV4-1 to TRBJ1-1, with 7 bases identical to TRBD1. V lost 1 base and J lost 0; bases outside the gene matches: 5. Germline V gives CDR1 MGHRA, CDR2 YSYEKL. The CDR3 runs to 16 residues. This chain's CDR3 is CASSQGSGQMNTEAFF. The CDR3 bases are TGCGCCAGCAGCCAAGGATCGGGACAGATGAACACTGAAGCTTTCTTT.

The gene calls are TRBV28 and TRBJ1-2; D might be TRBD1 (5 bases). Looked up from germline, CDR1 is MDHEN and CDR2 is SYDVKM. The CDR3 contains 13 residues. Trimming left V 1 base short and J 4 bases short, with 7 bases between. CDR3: CASSLSTVYGYTF. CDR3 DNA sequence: TGTGCCAGCAGTTTATCGACAGTCTATGGCTACACCTTC.

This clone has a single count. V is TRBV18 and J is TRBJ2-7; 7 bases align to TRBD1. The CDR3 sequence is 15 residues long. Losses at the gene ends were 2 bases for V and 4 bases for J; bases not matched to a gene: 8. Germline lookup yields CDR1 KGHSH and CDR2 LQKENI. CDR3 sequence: CASSPEQGSQYEQYF. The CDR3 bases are TGTGCCAGCTCACCAGAACAGGGGTCACAATACGAGCAGTACTTC.

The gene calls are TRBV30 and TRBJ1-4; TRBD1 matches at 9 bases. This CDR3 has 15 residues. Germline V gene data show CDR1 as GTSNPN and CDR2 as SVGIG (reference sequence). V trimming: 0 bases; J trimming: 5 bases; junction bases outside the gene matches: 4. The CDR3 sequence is CAWSVGTGPNEKLFF. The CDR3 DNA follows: TGTGCCTGGAGTGTTGGGACAGGGCCGAATGAAAAACTGTTTTTT.

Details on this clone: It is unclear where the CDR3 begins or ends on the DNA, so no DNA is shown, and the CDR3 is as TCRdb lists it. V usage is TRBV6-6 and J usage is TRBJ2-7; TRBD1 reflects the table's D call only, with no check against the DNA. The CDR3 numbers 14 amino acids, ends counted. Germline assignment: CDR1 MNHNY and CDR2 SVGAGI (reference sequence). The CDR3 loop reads CASSTSTRYYEQYF.

The CDR3 DNA sequence: TGTGCCACCAGTGAGACAGGAGAACGTGGCTACACCTTC. Residues: CATSETGERGYTF. V gene TRBV24-1 combines with J gene TRBJ1-2; a possible D gene is TRBD1 (6 bases). V dropped 4 bases and J dropped 7 bases, with 12 bases sitting between them. The CDR3 runs to 13 residues. CDR1 and CDR2 from the germline V gene are KGHDR and SFDVKD.

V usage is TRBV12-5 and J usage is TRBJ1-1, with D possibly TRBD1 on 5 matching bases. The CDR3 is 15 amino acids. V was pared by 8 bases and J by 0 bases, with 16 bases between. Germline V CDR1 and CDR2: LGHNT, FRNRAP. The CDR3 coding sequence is TGTGCTAGTCGTTCAGGGAACGGTATGAACACTGAAGCTTTCTTT. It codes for CASRSGNGMNTEAFF.

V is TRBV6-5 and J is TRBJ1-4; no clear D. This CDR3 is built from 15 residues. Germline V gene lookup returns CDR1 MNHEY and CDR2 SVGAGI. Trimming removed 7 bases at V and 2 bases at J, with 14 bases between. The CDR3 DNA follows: TGTGCCAGCACCGTCTCGGGGAGGACTAATGAAAAACTGTTTTTT. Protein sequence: CASTVSGRTNEKLFF.

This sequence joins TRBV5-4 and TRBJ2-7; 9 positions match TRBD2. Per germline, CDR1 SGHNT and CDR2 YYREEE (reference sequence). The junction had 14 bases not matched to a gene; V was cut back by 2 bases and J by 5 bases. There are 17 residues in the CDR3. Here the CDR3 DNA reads TGTGCCAGCAGCTTCCCGGGGCGGCGGGAGGGCCTTGACGAGCAGTACTTC. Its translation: CASSFPGRREGLDEQYF.

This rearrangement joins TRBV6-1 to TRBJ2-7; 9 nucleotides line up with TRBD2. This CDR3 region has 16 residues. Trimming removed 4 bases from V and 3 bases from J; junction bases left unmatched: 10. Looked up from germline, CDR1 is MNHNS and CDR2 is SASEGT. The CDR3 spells CASSAGSLAGLYEQYF. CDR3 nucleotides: TGTGCCAGCAGTGCCGGTTCGCTAGCGGGACTCTACGAGCAGTACTTC.

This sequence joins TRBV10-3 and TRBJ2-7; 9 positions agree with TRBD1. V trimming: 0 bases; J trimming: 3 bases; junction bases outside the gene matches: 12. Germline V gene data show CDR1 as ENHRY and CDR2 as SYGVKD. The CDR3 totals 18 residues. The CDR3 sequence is CAISESFGQGPSFYEQYF. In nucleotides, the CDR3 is TGTGCCATCAGTGAGTCTTTTGGACAGGGGCCTTCCTTCTACGAGCAGTACTTC.

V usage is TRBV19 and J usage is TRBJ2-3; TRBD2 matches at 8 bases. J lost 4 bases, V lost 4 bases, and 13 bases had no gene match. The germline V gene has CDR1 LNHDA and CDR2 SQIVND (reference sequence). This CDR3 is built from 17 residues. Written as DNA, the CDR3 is TGTGCCAGTAGTAACACTCCAAGGACTAGCAGGGCAGATACGCAGTATTTT. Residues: CASSNTPRTSRADTQYF.

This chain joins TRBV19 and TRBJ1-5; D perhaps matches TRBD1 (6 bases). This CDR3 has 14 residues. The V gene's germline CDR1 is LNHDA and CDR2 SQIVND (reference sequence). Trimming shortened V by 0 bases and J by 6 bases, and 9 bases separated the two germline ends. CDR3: CASSIEGAGQPQHF. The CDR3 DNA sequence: TGTGCCAGTAGTATAGAGGGGGCAGGTCAGCCCCAGCATTTT. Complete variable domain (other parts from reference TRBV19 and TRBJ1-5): DGGITQSPKYLFRKEGQNVTLSCEQNLNHDAMYWYRQDPGQGLRLIYYSQIVNDFQKGDIAEGYSVSREKKESFPLTVTSAQKNPTAFYLCASSIEGAGQPQHFGDGTRLSIL.

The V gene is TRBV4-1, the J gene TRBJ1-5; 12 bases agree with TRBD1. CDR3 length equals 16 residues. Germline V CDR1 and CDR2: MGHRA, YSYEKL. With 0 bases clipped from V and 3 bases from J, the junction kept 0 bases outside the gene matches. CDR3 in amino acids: CASSQEGQGANQPQHF. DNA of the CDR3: TGCGCCAGCAGCCAAGAGGGACAGGGGGCCAATCAGCCCCAGCATTTT.

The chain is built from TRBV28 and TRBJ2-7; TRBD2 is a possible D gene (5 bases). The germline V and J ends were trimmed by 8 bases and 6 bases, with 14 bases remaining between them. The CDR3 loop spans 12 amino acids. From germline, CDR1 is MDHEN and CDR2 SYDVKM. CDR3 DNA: TGTGCCAGCGCCCTGGGAGTTCCCGAGCAGTACTTC. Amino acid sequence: CASALGVPEQYF.

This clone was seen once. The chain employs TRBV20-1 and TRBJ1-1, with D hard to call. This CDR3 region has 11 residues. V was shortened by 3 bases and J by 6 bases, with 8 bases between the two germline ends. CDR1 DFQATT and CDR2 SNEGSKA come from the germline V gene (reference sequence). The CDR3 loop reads CSARISAEAFF. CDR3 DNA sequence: TGCAGTGCTAGGATTAGCGCTGAAGCTTTCTTT.

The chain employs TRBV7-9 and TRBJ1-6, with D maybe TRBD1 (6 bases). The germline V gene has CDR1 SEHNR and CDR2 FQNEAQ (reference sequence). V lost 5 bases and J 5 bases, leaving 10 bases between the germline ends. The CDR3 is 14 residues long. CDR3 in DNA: TGTGCCAGCAGCACAGGGACGGATAATTCACCCCTCCACTTT. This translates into CASSTGTDNSPLHF.

In nucleotides, the CDR3 is TGCGCCAGCAGCCAAGAGGGCAGGGCTTTGGAGACCCAGTACTTC. It yields the protein CASSQEGRALETQYF. The rearrangement joins TRBV4-1 to TRBJ2-5; D perhaps matches TRBD1 (5 bases). The V gene lost 0 bases and the J gene lost 5 bases, with 13 bases spanning the gap. This CDR3 has 15 residues. The germline gives CDR1 MGHRA, CDR2 YSYEKL.

CDR3 DNA: TGTGCCAGCAGCTTATTCGCCAGCGACTACAATGAGCAGTTCTTC. This codes for CASSLFASDYNEQFF. The chain carries TRBV7-6 and TRBJ2-1; D gene unclear. V lost 2 bases and J lost 3, with 11 bases in between. CDR3 length equals 15 residues. The germline V gene encodes CDR1 SGHVS and CDR2 FNYEAQ.

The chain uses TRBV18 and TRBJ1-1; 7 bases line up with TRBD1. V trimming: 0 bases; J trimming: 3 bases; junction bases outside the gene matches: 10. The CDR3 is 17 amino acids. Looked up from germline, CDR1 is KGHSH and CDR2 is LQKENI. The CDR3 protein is CASSPPRAGGWDTEAFF. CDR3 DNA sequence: TGTGCCAGCTCACCACCGAGAGCAGGGGGATGGGACACTGAAGCTTTCTTT.

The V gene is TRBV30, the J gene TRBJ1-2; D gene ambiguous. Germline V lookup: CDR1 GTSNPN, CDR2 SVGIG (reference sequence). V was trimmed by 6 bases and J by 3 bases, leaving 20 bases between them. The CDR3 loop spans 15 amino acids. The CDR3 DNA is TGTGCCTGTATCCCCGTAGCGAATGGGGACTATGGCTACACCTTC. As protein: CACIPVANGDYGYTF.

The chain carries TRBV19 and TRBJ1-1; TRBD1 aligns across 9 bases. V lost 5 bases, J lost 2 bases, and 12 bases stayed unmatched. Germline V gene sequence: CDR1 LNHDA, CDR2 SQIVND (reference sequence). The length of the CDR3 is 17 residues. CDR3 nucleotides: TGTGCCAGTAGTCCGATAGGACAGGGGACAACCAACACTGAAGCTTTCTTT. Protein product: CASSPIGQGTTNTEAFF.